Listed here is a single T cell receptor (beta chain). This sample was taken from a study of blood T cell repertoires in COVID-19. Study-wide context: Acute and convalescent COVID-19 samples came from the United States, Italy and Spain. The analysed material was cDNA or gDNA that came from T cells, B-cell-depleted T cells, or PBMCs.

Original processing notes: Scientists estimated how many nucleated cells there were by amplifying reference gene primers. Sequenced by immunoSEQ multiplex PCR; TCRdb stores in-frame clones only, minus some. D and trimming come from the DNA, and the V and J calls and clone size come from that table. Of 80,000 to 100,000 clones listed, about 90% were seen once; the top ten hold just under 20%. Germline CDR1 SGHNT, CDR2 YENEEA. With 5 bases clipped from V and 4 bases from J, the junction kept 4 bases outside the gene matches. The CDR3 covers 13 residues. The clonotype comes from a human donor in a cohort sampled during active COVID-19. The sample was peripheral blood. The chain carries TRBV11-3 and TRBJ1-1, with 7 nucleotides matching TRBD1. CDR3 bases: TGTGCCAGCAGCGTGACAGGGACCACTGAAGCTTTCTTT. Encoded protein: CASSVTGTTEAFF.